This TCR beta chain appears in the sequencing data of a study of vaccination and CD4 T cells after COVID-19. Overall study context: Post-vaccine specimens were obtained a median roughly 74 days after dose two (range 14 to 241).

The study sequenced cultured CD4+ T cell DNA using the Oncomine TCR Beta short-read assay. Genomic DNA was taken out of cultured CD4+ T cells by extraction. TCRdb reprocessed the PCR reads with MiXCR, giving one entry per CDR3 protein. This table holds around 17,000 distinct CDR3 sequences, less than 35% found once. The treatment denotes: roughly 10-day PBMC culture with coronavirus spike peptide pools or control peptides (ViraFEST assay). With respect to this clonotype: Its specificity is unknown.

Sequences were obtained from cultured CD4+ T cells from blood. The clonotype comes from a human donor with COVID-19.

CDR3 residues: CATRTGVNTGELFF. The CDR3 coding sequence is TGTGCCACTAGGACAGGTGTGAACACCGGGGAGCTGTTTTTT. V is TRBV19 and J is TRBJ2-2, with 7 bases lining up with TRBD1. Germline-derived CDR1 and CDR2 are LNHDA and SQIVND (reference sequence). V shed 10 bases and J 1 base; nucleotides not matched to a gene: 6. The CDR3 has 14 residues.